Listed below are T cell receptor beta chains from one sample, sequenced in a study of CD4 T cells in relation to SARS-CoV-2 and coronaviruses. The antigens for these receptors are not known. Method: immunoSEQ multiplex PCR; TCRdb's copy keeps in-frame clones and lacks some. Among 15,000 to 20,000 clones listed, 60% to 80% were seen once. Input material: CD4+ T cells from PBMCs, cultured in vitro. The receptor set was obtained from a human donor in good health. The CDR3 runs from the conserved cysteine through the conserved F or W. The D gene is left open where the match is weak. Clone size is shown for a subset of rows, as once, few, many or a class of expanded clone.

len: 12
abundance: few
d_gene: -
j_gene: TRBJ1-2
v_gene: TRBV30
CDR3nt: TGTGCCTGGAGTTTTGGTGCCTCGGGCTACACCTTC
CDR3aa: CAWSFGASGYTF

len: 15
abundance: -
d_gene: -
j_gene: TRBJ1-5
v_gene: TRBV27
CDR3nt: TGTGCCAGCAGTTTTGGTGGAAGTGGCAATCAGCCCCAGCATTTT
CDR3aa: CASSFGGSGNQPQHF

len: 14
abundance: few
d_gene: TRBD2
j_gene: TRBJ2-7
v_gene: TRBV18
CDR3nt: TGTGCCAGCTCACGGACTAGCGGGAACGACGAGCAGTACTTC
CDR3aa: CASSRTSGNDEQYF

len: 16
abundance: -
d_gene: -
j_gene: TRBJ1-5
v_gene: TRBV7-2
CDR3nt: TGTGCCAGCAGCTTAGTAGGAGGGGGTACCAATCAGCCCCAGCATTTT
CDR3aa: CASSLVGGGTNQPQHF

len: 13
abundance: few
d_gene: -
j_gene: TRBJ2-7
v_gene: TRBV5-1
CDR3nt: TGCGCCAGCAGCAGACCAGGTATGGACGAGCAGTACTTC
CDR3aa: CASSRPGMDEQYF

len: 14
abundance: -
d_gene: -
j_gene: TRBJ1-2
v_gene: TRBV5-4
CDR3nt: TGTGCCAGCAGCTTGATCGAGGCTAACTATGGCTACACCTTC
CDR3aa: CASSLIEANYGYTF

len: 16
abundance: -
d_gene: TRBD1
j_gene: TRBJ2-7
v_gene: TRBV7-9
CDR3nt: TGTGCCAGCAGCCCACGTTTCGGGACAGCTACCTACGAGCAGTACTTC
CDR3aa: CASSPRFGTATYEQYF

len: 15
abundance: few
d_gene: -
j_gene: TRBJ1-3
v_gene: TRBV5-5
CDR3nt: TGTGCCAGCAGCTGGGCGATGGGGCAAGGAAACACCATATATTTT
CDR3aa: CASSWAMGQGNTIYF

len: 15
abundance: few
d_gene: TRBD1
j_gene: TRBJ1-3
v_gene: TRBV2
CDR3nt: TGTGCCAGCAGTGAGGACAGGGGTTCTGGAAACACCATATATTTT
CDR3aa: CASSEDRGSGNTIYF

len: 15
abundance: -
d_gene: -
j_gene: TRBJ1-2
v_gene: TRBV5-6
CDR3nt: TGTGCCAGCAGCCCGTGGATCAGGAACTACTATGGCTACACCTTC
CDR3aa: CASSPWIRNYYGYTF

len: 13
abundance: -
d_gene: TRBD2
j_gene: TRBJ2-1
v_gene: TRBV7-9
CDR3nt: TGTGCCAGCAGGGCGGGAGGGTACAATGAGCAGTTCTTC
CDR3aa: CASRAGGYNEQFF

len: 14
abundance: few
d_gene: -
j_gene: TRBJ2-7
v_gene: TRBV11-2
CDR3nt: TGTGCCAGCAGCCACGTCCCAACCCTCTACGAGCAGTACTTC
CDR3aa: CASSHVPTLYEQYF

len: 14
abundance: -
d_gene: TRBD1
j_gene: TRBJ1-4
v_gene: TRBV7-9
CDR3nt: TGTGCCAGCAGTCGCCCGGACAGGGGTGAAAAACTGTTTTTT
CDR3aa: CASSRPDRGEKLFF

len: 15
abundance: -
d_gene: TRBD1
j_gene: TRBJ1-5
v_gene: TRBV6-5
CDR3nt: TGTGCCAGCGGACTAGTGGGACAGATCAATCAGCCCCAGCATTTT
CDR3aa: CASGLVGQINQPQHF

len: 16
abundance: -
d_gene: -
j_gene: TRBJ2-3
v_gene: TRBV7-6
CDR3nt: TGTGCCAGCAGCTTAGAAGGGGTTCATAGCACAGATACGCAGTATTTT
CDR3aa: CASSLEGVHSTDTQYF

len: 14
abundance: -
d_gene: -
j_gene: TRBJ2-3
v_gene: TRBV11-2
CDR3nt: TGTGCCAGCAGCCCTTGGGGAAGAACAGATACGCAGTATTTT
CDR3aa: CASSPWGRTDTQYF

len: 12
abundance: -
d_gene: TRBD1
j_gene: TRBJ1-2
v_gene: TRBV6-5
CDR3nt: TGTGCCAGCAGTCCTGGGACAGGGTACTACACCTTC
CDR3aa: CASSPGTGYYTF

len: 14
abundance: -
d_gene: -
j_gene: TRBJ2-1
v_gene: TRBV7-3
CDR3nt: TGTGCCAGCAGCCAGGGGCCAGGAGCGTCAGAGCAGTTCTTC
CDR3aa: CASSQGPGASEQFF